The 15 T cell receptor beta chains below all came from one sample that was sequenced in a study of cytomegalovirus exposure and HLA in healthy donors. Produced via immunoSEQ multiplex PCR; TCRdb's table is partial and in-frame only. The table includes around 160,000 clones, about 90% detected once. Sequences were obtained from PBMCs. All receptors derive from a woman in her late teens or twenties in good health and CMV-seropositive.

J is TRBJ2-7 and V is TRBV29-1, with D possibly matching TRBD2 (7 bases). This CDR3 spans 14 amino acids. The V gene lost 1 base and the J gene lost 3 bases, with 13 bases spanning the gap. Germline V gene lookup returns CDR1 SQVTM and CDR2 ANQGSEA. The CDR3 region is CSVEVRGGNYEQYF. The CDR3 region has the DNA TGCAGCGTTGAAGTGAGGGGGGGGAACTACGAGCAGTACTTC.

The J gene is TRBJ1-2, the V gene TRBV5-1; 8 nucleotides line up with TRBD1. J was trimmed by 2 bases and V by 4 bases; bases with no gene match: 10. Looked up from germline, CDR1 is SGHRS and CDR2 is YFSETQ. The CDR3 length is 16 residues. The CDR3: CASSKNTGQANYGYTF. The CDR3 DNA follows: TGCGCCAGCAGCAAAAACACGGGACAGGCGAACTATGGCTACACCTTC.

The V gene is TRBV10-3, the J gene TRBJ2-1; 7 bases are shared with TRBD1. The junction had 11 bases not matched to a gene; V was cut back by 10 bases and J by 5 bases. Germline V gene lookup returns CDR1 ENHRY and CDR2 SYGVKD. This CDR3 is built from 14 residues. CDR3 residues: CATQGRTGHNEQFF. The DNA for the CDR3 is TGTGCCACCCAAGGACGGACAGGCCACAATGAGCAGTTCTTC.

The gene calls are TRBV5-6 and TRBJ1-5, with 8 nucleotides matching TRBD1. Germline values: CDR1 SGHDT, CDR2 YYEEEE. The CDR3 has 13 amino acids. Trimming removed 0 bases from V and 11 bases from J; junction bases left unmatched: 4. The CDR3 bases are TGTGCCAGCAGCTTGGGCAGGGGGCGAGCCCAGCATTTT. The encoded protein is CASSLGRGRAQHF.

The V call is TRBV18, the J call TRBJ2-6; no clear D. The ends were cut back, 6 bases at V and 0 bases at J, with 9 bases in the middle. The CDR3 has 15 residues. Germline CDR1 is KGHSH and CDR2 is LQKENI. The CDR3 loop is CASSRPSSGANVLTF. In DNA, the CDR3 is TGTGCCAGCTCGCGTCCGAGCTCTGGGGCCAACGTCCTGACTTTC.

The chain links TRBV2 to TRBJ2-7; no firm D call. Germline loops: CDR1 SNHLY, CDR2 FYNNEI. Between the trimmed V and J ends, which lost 0 bases and 2 bases, there was a span of 5 bases. CDR3 length: 13 amino acids. CDR3 sequence (DNA): TGTGCCAGCAGTGAAGCCCAGACCTACGAGCAGTACTTC. The encoded protein is CASSEAQTYEQYF.

The chain combines TRBV25-1 with TRBJ2-2; the D gene is possibly TRBD2 (6 bases). The germline V gene has CDR1 MGHDK and CDR2 SYGVNS. This CDR3 has 18 residues. Trimming left V 1 base short and J 1 base short, with 16 bases between. CDR3 DNA sequence: TGTGCCAGCAGTGAATTGGGACTCTTTAACCTGAACACCGGGGAGCTGTTTTTT. It translates to CASSELGLFNLNTGELFF. Complete variable domain (other parts from reference TRBV25-1 and TRBJ2-2): EADIYQTPRYLVIGTGKKITLECSQTMGHDKMYWYQQDPGMELHLIHYSYGVNSTEKGDLSSESTVSRIRTEHFPLTLESARPSHTSQYLCASSELGLFNLNTGELFFGEGSRLTVL.

This CDR3 is CASSLTAGGREQYF. The CDR3 bases are TGTGCCAGCAGCTTAACAGCGGGGGGGCGGGAGCAGTACTTC. The chain carries TRBV7-2 and TRBJ2-7, with 10 bases matching TRBD2. Germline loops: CDR1 SGHTA, CDR2 FQGNSA. CDR3 length equals 14 residues. V lost 2 bases, J lost 7 bases, and 5 bases stayed unmatched.

V and J are TRBV28 and TRBJ1-2, with 8 bases that match TRBD1. Germline V gene sequence: CDR1 MDHEN, CDR2 SYDVKM. This CDR3 spans 14 amino acids. V shed 8 bases, J shed 9 bases, and the junction held 14 bases outside the gene matches. CDR3 in DNA: TGTGCCAGCGGATCAGGGGGCGCTCGGTTAAGCTACACCTTC. Its translation is CASGSGGARLSYTF.

The rearrangement uses TRBV30 and TRBJ1-5, with a tentative D call TRBD1 (5 bases). The CDR3 covers 13 residues. Germline-derived CDR1 and CDR2 are GTSNPN and SVGIG (reference sequence). V lost 1 base to trimming and J lost 2 bases, with 6 bases between them. The chain's CDR3 is CAWSAGRNQPQHF. As DNA, the CDR3 is TGTGCCTGGAGTGCAGGGCGCAATCAGCCCCAGCATTTT.

About this clone: An end of the junction does not agree with germline; a read error may underlie this. V usage is TRBV5-1 and J usage is TRBJ1-6; weak D call: TRBD1 (6 bases). CDR3 size: 14 residues. The germline CDR1 and CDR2 sequences are SGHRS and YFSETQ. The CDR3 region has the DNA TGCGCCAGCACCTTGGGGGGGCATAATTCACCCCTCCACTTT. This translates into CASTLGGHNSPLHF.

The chain recombines TRBV19 with TRBJ2-7; 13 bases agree with TRBD2. This CDR3 has 18 amino acids. CDR1 is LNHDA, CDR2 SQIVND, per germline (reference sequence). With 5 bases clipped from V and 0 bases from J, the junction kept 10 bases outside the gene matches. The CDR3 sequence is CASSPGLAGVPISYEQYF. DNA of the CDR3: TGTGCCAGTAGTCCCGGACTAGCGGGAGTTCCTATCTCCTACGAGCAGTACTTC.

The rearrangement joins TRBV7-3 to TRBJ2-6; no reliable D call. The CDR3 totals 15 residues. Germline loops: CDR1 SGHTA, CDR2 FQGTGA. V gave up 5 bases and J gave up 0 bases, with 8 bases separating them. The CDR3 DNA is TGTGCCAGCAGCCCAATAGCCTCTGGGGCCAACGTCCTGACTTTC. Its protein product is CASSPIASGANVLTF. The complete variable domain, with remaining parts taken from reference TRBV7-3 and TRBJ2-6, reads GAGVSQTPSNKVTEKGKYVELRCDPISGHTALYWYRQSLGQGPEFLIYFQGTGAADDSGLPNDRFFAVRPEGSVSTLKIQRTERGDSAVYLCASSPIASGANVLTFGAGSRLTVL.

This chain joins TRBV5-1 and TRBJ2-3; weak D call: TRBD1 (6 bases). V lost 6 bases, J lost 2 bases, and 16 bases lay in between. CDR1 SGHRS and CDR2 YFSETQ come from the germline V gene. This CDR3 has 15 amino acids. CDR3 nucleotide sequence: TGCGCCAGCAAGATTTGGACAGCCTACACAGATACGCAGTATTTT. Protein product: CASKIWTAYTDTQYF.

Regarding this clone: Mismatch with germline at one junction end may stem from a read error. The V call is TRBV5-1, the J call TRBJ2-5, with 9 bases fitting TRBD1. Germline V gene sequence: CDR1 SGHRS, CDR2 YFSETQ. The CDR3 totals 14 residues. The CDR3 sequence: CASSLGGQGTRSHF. DNA for the CDR3: TGCGCCAGCAGCTTGGGAGGACAGGGGACAAGAAGCCACTTC.